The present entry profiles one T cell receptor beta chain with its context. No antigen is known for it. The source of the sample is a study of cytomegalovirus exposure and HLA in healthy donors. The CDR3 is 13 residues long. Germline V gene sequence: CDR1 SEHNR, CDR2 FQNEAQ (reference sequence). Losses at the gene ends were 4 bases for V and 5 bases for J; bases not matched to a gene: 3. The study's findings and limits: Among TCR beta chains, those listed as cytomegalovirus-associated numbered fewer than 200.

Amplification used 60 Vbeta primers and 13 Jbeta primers. Sequenced by immunoSEQ multiplex PCR; TCRdb stores in-frame clones only, minus some. The repertoire holds more than 85,000 clones, with approximately 71% as singletons. The TCR was taken from a female donor in good health and CMV-seronegative. The chain has TRBV7-9 and TRBJ2-5; 8 bases are shared with TRBD2. Sequencing was done on a sample of PBMCs. In DNA form, the CDR3 reads TGTGCCAGCAGCTCGGGGGGGCGTGAGACCCAGTACTTC. Translation gives CASSSGGRETQYF.